Listed below are T cell receptor beta chains from one sample, sequenced in a study of spatial heterogeneity in lung cancer. TCRdb re-derived calls from the 5' RACE reads in MiXCR, one entry per CDR3 protein. The sample gives 8,000 to 10,000 distinct CDR3 sequences, about a quarter of which show up once; about 3.7% is in the top ten. Sequenced here: PBMCs, sampled at follow-up. These receptors all stem from a female donor with early-stage non-small cell lung cancer. CDR3s include the opening cysteine and the closing phenylalanine or tryptophan. D genes are given only for firm matches. Size values are once, few and many counts, or a class for expanded clones, and some rows have none.

14,NA,TRBV7-9,TRBJ2-3,NA,TGTGCCAGCAGCTTAGAGTCCAGCCCGGCTACGCAGTATTTT,CASSLESSPATQYF
15,TRBD1,TRBV19,TRBJ1-2,few,TGTGCCAGTAGTTCCGCGACAGGGAAGGGCTATGGCTACACCTTC,CASSSATGKGYGYTF
15,NA,TRBV18,TRBJ1-2,few,TGTGCCAGCTCACCGTTGGACAGACCTAACTATGGCTACACCTTC,CASSPLDRPNYGYTF
15,NA,TRBV18,TRBJ2-7,NA,TGTGCCAGCTCGCACTCTCAGGGGGGGCCCTACGAGCAGTACTTC,CASSHSQGGPYEQYF
14,NA,TRBV29-1,TRBJ1-2,NA,TGCAGCGTTGAAGAAGCCGGCAGGGCTCATGGCTACACCTTC,CSVEEAGRAHGYTF
16,NA,TRBV18,TRBJ2-3,medium-sized,TGTGCCAGCTCACCCAGCGTCAGCCTCTACACAGATACGCAGTATTTT,CASSPSVSLYTDTQYF
15,TRBD1,TRBV6-5,TRBJ1-1,NA,TGTGCCTGCAGTTACTCGGGGACAGGGTCAACTGAAGCTTTCTTT,CACSYSGTGSTEAFF
15,NA,TRBV19,TRBJ2-2,NA,TGTGCCAGTAGTAGGACAACGACGAACACCGGGGAGCTGTTTTTT,CASSRTTTNTGELFF
15,NA,TRBV15,TRBJ2-5,NA,TGTGCCACCAGCAGAGCCTCAACGTACCAAGAGACCCAGTACTTC,CATSRASTYQETQYF
18,NA,TRBV20-1,TRBJ2-3,NA,TGCAGTGCTAGGGGTCGAGAGGCAGGGGCTTGGGGCACAGATACGCAGTATTTT,CSARGREAGAWGTDTQYF
13,NA,TRBV7-2,TRBJ1-2,few,TGTGCCAGCAGCCGTGTGGGGGACTATGGCTACACCTTC,CASSRVGDYGYTF
13,NA,TRBV20-1,TRBJ2-3,NA,TGCAGTGCTCATCTAGAGCCCACACGTACGCAGTATTTT,CSAHLEPTRTQYF
15,NA,TRBV7-2,TRBJ1-1,NA,TGTGCCAGCAGCATTCGGGACACCCTGAACACTGAAGCTTTCTTT,CASSIRDTLNTEAFF
17,TRBD1,TRBV28,TRBJ1-6,NA,TGTGCCAGCAGTTTATATATATGGGGACAGGGGAATTCACCCCTCCACTTT,CASSLYIWGQGNSPLHF
13,NA,TRBV7-2,TRBJ2-1,NA,TGTGCCAGCAGCTTCTTCGGTCACAATGAGCAGTTCTTC,CASSFFGHNEQFF
15,NA,TRBV7-8,TRBJ2-3,few,TGTGCCAGCAGCTTAGTGAGCCAAGCCACAGATACGCAGTATTTT,CASSLVSQATDTQYF
13,NA,TRBV18,TRBJ1-6,few,TGTGCCAGCTTATCCGCGGGCGATTCACCCCTCCACTTT,CASLSAGDSPLHF
12,NA,TRBV7-6,TRBJ2-7,NA,TGTGCCAGCAGCTTATTGAGTGGCGAGCAGTACTTC,CASSLLSGEQYF
12,NA,TRBV5-6,TRBJ1-2,medium-sized,TGTGCCAGCAGCCCGGCGGGGTATGGCTACACCTTC,CASSPAGYGYTF
15,NA,TRBV5-1,TRBJ2-1,NA,TGCGCCAGCAGCTTGAGTGGCGGGGCTGCCGGGGAGCAGTTCTTC,CASSLSGGAAGEQFF
15,TRBD2,TRBV24-1,TRBJ2-1,NA,TGTGCCACCAGTGAAGGGACTAGCGGGAGGGGGGAGCAGTTCTTC,CATSEGTSGRGEQFF
14,NA,TRBV13,TRBJ1-5,NA,TGTGCCAGCAGCTTCGGGACTGGGGATCAGCCCCAGCATTTT,CASSFGTGDQPQHF
12,NA,TRBV29-1,TRBJ2-1,few,TGCAGCGTTGGAGCCCACGGGAATGAGCAGTTCTTC,CSVGAHGNEQFF
14,NA,TRBV10-3,TRBJ2-3,few,TGTGCCATCAGCCTCGAAACCCCCACAGATACGCAGTATTTT,CAISLETPTDTQYF
17,TRBD2,TRBV7-6,TRBJ2-5,NA,TGTGCCAGCAGCTTAGGAGCTAGCGGAGTGCTCCAAGAGACCCAGTACTTC,CASSLGASGVLQETQYF
16,TRBD2,TRBV2,TRBJ2-1,medium-sized,TGTGCCAGCCGTCCGGGACTAGCGGGTCTGTACAATGAGCAGTTCTTC,CASRPGLAGLYNEQFF
14,TRBD2,TRBV6-1,TRBJ2-7,NA,TGTGCCAGCACGACTAGCGGGAGGGCCAACGAGCAGTACTTC,CASTTSGRANEQYF
16,NA,TRBV5-5,TRBJ2-7,NA,TGTGCCAGCAGCTATACCCCGGGAGTGGAGGTCTATGAGCAGTACTTC,CASSYTPGVEVYEQYF
14,NA,TRBV20-1,TRBJ2-7,NA,TGCAGTGCTAGTCCGCCGGGCAGCTCCTACGAGCAGTACTTC,CSASPPGSSYEQYF
13,NA,TRBV18,TRBJ2-3,NA,TGTGCCAGCTCACCGGACAGCACAGATACGCAGTATTTT,CASSPDSTDTQYF
12,NA,TRBV28,TRBJ2-2,NA,TGTGCCATCGGGGCCAACACCGGGGAGCTGTTTTTT,CAIGANTGELFF
15,NA,TRBV7-2,TRBJ2-3,NA,TGTGCCAGTTCATCATCATCAGGAAGCACAGATACGCAGTATTTT,CASSSSSGSTDTQYF
12,NA,TRBV18,TRBJ2-7,NA,TGTGCCAGCTCATCGGAAGTCCACGAGCAGTACTTC,CASSSEVHEQYF
14,NA,TRBV20-1,TRBJ2-3,few,TGCAGTGCTCTTCAGGATACTGGCACAGATACGCAGTATTTT,CSALQDTGTDTQYF
13,NA,TRBV20-1,TRBJ2-2,few,TGCAGTGTCCCTTGGCAAAACACCGGGGAGCTGTTTTTT,CSVPWQNTGELFF
15,TRBD2,TRBV5-1,TRBJ2-7,NA,TGCGCCAGCAGCTCCCCTAGCGGGAGGGCCTACGAGCAGTACTTC,CASSSPSGRAYEQYF
14,NA,TRBV5-6,TRBJ2-7,few,TGTGCCAGCAGCTCGACCAGGGCCCTCTACGAGCAGTACTTC,CASSSTRALYEQYF